The clone carrying this T cell receptor beta chain was found once. Mismatch with germline at one junction end may stem from a read error. The CDR3 is 16 residues long. Germline V CDR1 and CDR2: SGHRS, YFSETQ. The researchers produced TCR beta cDNA from about 510 ng total RNA with a constant-region primer. For TCR beta, libraries were produced by three nested multiplex PCR rounds using slightly modified ARM-PCR. TRBV1-TRBV30 forward primers and a C-beta reverse primer were used in the first two PCR rounds, which each ran for about 9 cycles. MiXCR, run by TCRdb on the multiplex PCR reads, gives a single entry per CDR3 protein. The table shows about 320,000 distinct CDR3 sequences, with 50% to 70% occurring only once. This sample was included in a study of tumor-infiltrating lymphocytes in primary liver carcinoma. In the study overall: Those enrolled were patients of both sexes, who were aged 30 to 69 years. Tumor staging was T1-T3 N0M0; sizes spanned about 4.2 to 11 cm across.

Unsorted whole blood yielded the blood RNA, and germline DNA was also extracted. The TCR originated in a man aged 35 to 55 with primary liver carcinoma and hepatitis B virus infection. The sequenced material came from peripheral blood. The chain combines TRBV5-1 with TRBJ2-1; TRBD2 aligns across 12 bases. CDR3 region: CANSTETSGSRSEQFF. In nucleotides, the CDR3 is TGCGCCAACAGCACTGAGACTAGCGGGAGTAGAAGTGAGCAGTTCTTC.